The clone carrying this T cell receptor (beta chain) was found many times. Its antigen is as yet unknown. The time point here: newly diagnosed GD, antithyroid drugs for less than 3 months. PBMC RNA was the source of the TCR library. Investigators prepared the TCR beta libraries by applying iRepertoire HTBI primers and Arm-PCR of CDR3 regions. TCRdb reanalysed the multiplex PCR reads using MiXCR and keeps one entry per CDR3 protein. In the table there are roughly 400,000 distinct CDR3 sequences, 15% to 20% of which are singletons. These data originate in a study of regulatory T cells in long-lasting Graves disease. Across the whole study: Graves' patients with a new diagnosis had received antithyroid drugs under 3 months.

The V end lost 7 bases, the J end lost 2 bases, and 12 bases lay between the germline ends. The CDR3 totals 15 residues. Germline-derived CDR1 and CDR2 are MNHNS and SASEGT. Overall study results and limits: Relative to new patients (around 1,000), persistent patients exhibited greater sharing of public clonotypes (2,741). Limited samples may have lowered accuracy.

The same sample was also studied in work on T cells in Graves' hyperthyroidism and ophthalmopathy. As that study records: In the first-round RT-PCR of the TCR CDR3, the HTBI primer set was used.

The receptor's source is a woman between 18 and 30 years old with Graves disease. The rearrangement joins TRBV6-1 to TRBJ2-6; no firm D call. The input for sequencing was peripheral blood mononuclear cells (PBMCs), taken at new diagnosis, from a patient treated with antithyroid drugs. In DNA form, the CDR3 reads TGTGCCAGCACAAACCTCCCACCTGGGGCCAACGTCCTGACTTTC. Its protein is CASTNLPPGANVLTF.